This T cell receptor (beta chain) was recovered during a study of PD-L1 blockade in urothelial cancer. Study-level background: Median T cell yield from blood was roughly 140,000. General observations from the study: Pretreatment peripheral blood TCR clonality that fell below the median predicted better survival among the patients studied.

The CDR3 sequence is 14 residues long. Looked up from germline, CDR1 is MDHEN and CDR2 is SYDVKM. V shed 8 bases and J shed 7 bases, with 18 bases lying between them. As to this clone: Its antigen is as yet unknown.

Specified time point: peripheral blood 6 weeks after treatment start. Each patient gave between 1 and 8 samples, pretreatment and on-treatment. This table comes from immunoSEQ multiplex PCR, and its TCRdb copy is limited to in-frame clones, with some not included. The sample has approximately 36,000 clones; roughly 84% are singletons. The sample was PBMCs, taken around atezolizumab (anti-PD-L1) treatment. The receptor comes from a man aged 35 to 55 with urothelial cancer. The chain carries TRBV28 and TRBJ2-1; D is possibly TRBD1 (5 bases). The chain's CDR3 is CASGMGLGGNEQFF. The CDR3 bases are TGTGCCAGCGGGATGGGGCTCGGTGGGAATGAGCAGTTCTTC.